This paragraph covers one T cell receptor (beta chain) sequence. The sample comes from a study of blood T cell repertoires in COVID-19. As for the study in general: There were acute and convalescent COVID-19 samples, and they came from the United States, Italy and Spain. T cells, B-cell-depleted T cells, or PBMCs supplied cDNA or gDNA.

How the authors handled the data: Amplification of reference gene primers was used by the study to estimate nucleated cell counts. The repertoire was sequenced with immunoSEQ multiplex PCR; TCRdb's copy has only in-frame clones and lacks some. V, J and clone size are taken as reported in that table, and D and trimming were inferred from the DNA itself. Counted here are about 63,000 clones, about 88% occurring once; the ten biggest clones make up 9% to 15%. Germline V gene data show CDR1 as DFQATT and CDR2 as SNEGSKA (reference sequence). Trimming removed 3 bases at V and 0 bases at J, with 18 bases between. The CDR3 is made up of 16 amino acids.

This clonotype originated in a human donor in a cohort sampled during active COVID-19. V is TRBV20-1 and J is TRBJ2-7, with D maybe TRBD1 (5 bases). The sample was peripheral blood. The CDR3 coding sequence is TGCAGTGCTAGTGGTTTTCCAGGGCACTACTCCTACGAGCAGTACTTC. It encodes CSASGFPGHYSYEQYF.